This T cell receptor (beta chain) was sequenced during a study of blood T cell repertoires in COVID-19. Whole-study context: Sites in the United States, Italy and Spain provided acute and convalescent COVID-19 samples.

Symptom resolution, clearance, or two negative PCRs marked the recovered donors of Cohort 3. Germline CDR1 SGHRS, CDR2 YFSETQ. Trimming left V 4 bases short and J 7 bases short, with 9 bases between. This CDR3 has 13 amino acids. In the study's own analysis: Amplification of reference gene primers provided the estimated nucleated cell counts. Generated by immunoSEQ multiplex PCR, the TCRdb table keeps only in-frame clones and is missing some. V, J and clone size were drawn from that table, and D and trimming were deduced from the DNA. Of 250,000 to 350,000 clones listed, 70% to 90% are singletons. The chain couples TRBV5-1 to TRBJ1-6, with a tentative D call TRBD1 (6 bases). Sample: PBMCs or T cells enriched from blood (not recorded which). The receptor was isolated from a woman in her late teens or twenties who had recovered from COVID-19. Here the CDR3 reads CASSTQGNSPLHF. The CDR3 coding sequence is TGCGCCAGCAGCACTCAGGGGAATTCACCCCTCCACTTT. Complete variable domain (other parts from reference TRBV5-1 and TRBJ1-6): KAGVTQTPRYLIKTRGQQVTLSCSPISGHRSVSWYQQTPGQGLQFLFEYFSETQRNKGNFPGRFSGRQFSNSRSEMNVSTLELGDSALYLCASSTQGNSPLHFGNGTRLTVT.